Below are 12 T cell receptor beta chains sequenced from a single sample in a study of T cell responses to AZD1222 COVID-19 vaccine. Sequencing was performed with immunoSEQ multiplex PCR; in TCRdb, only in-frame clones are kept and a portion is missing. The sample carries fewer than 150,000 clones, roughly 89% recorded once. Material: peripheral blood, obtained on day 0 of AZD1222 vaccination. Source of these receptors: an adult in good health.

The V gene is TRBV15, the J gene TRBJ2-7; 10 bases align to TRBD1. The ends lost 5 bases at V and 4 bases at J; junction bases unmatched: 5. The germline V gene encodes CDR1 LNHNV and CDR2 YYDKDF (reference sequence). The CDR3 extends over 14 amino acids. In DNA, the CDR3 is TGTGCCACCAGCCAGGACAGGGGGAGGTACGAGCAGTACTTC. It encodes CATSQDRGRYEQYF.

This rearrangement joins TRBV28 to TRBJ1-4; D possibly corresponds to TRBD1 (5 bases). Deletions cut 7 bases from V and 0 bases from J, with 15 bases between. This CDR3 has 16 amino acids. Germline CDR1 and CDR2: MDHEN and SYDVKM. CDR3 sequence: CASNPRGSPTNEKLFF. CDR3 DNA: TGTGCCAGCAACCCTCGGGGGTCTCCAACTAATGAAAAACTGTTTTTT.

This sequence joins TRBV27 and TRBJ1-2, with D perhaps TRBD1 (5 bases). The CDR3 sequence is 14 residues long. Trimming removed 6 bases from V and 0 bases from J, with 11 bases in between. The V gene's germline CDR1 is MNHEY and CDR2 SMNVEV (reference sequence). CDR3 nucleotide sequence: TGTGCCAGCAGAGGGGCGGGAGCTAACTATGGCTACACCTTC. It translates to CASRGAGANYGYTF.

The chain carries TRBV29-1 and TRBJ1-4, with D possibly being TRBD1 (6 bases). The CDR3 has 13 residues. Germline CDR1 reads SQVTM; CDR2 reads ANQGSEA. Trimming stripped 7 bases from V and 2 bases from J, with 11 bases between. The CDR3 here is CSAGGQTNEKLFF. CDR3 nucleotides: TGCAGCGCTGGAGGACAGACTAATGAAAAACTGTTTTTT.

The chain uses TRBV15 and TRBJ2-5; D remains ambiguous. Deletions cut 1 base from V and 3 bases from J, with 12 bases between. This CDR3 is built from 15 residues. The germline V gene encodes CDR1 LNHNV and CDR2 YYDKDF (reference sequence). The CDR3 here is CATSRGLKHEETQYF. In DNA, the CDR3 is TGTGCCACCAGCAGAGGACTTAAGCATGAAGAGACCCAGTACTTC. The full variable domain, its missing parts supplied by reference TRBV15 and TRBJ2-5, is DAMVIQNPRYQVTQFGKPVTLSCSQTLNHNVMYWYQQKSSQAPKLLFHYYDKDFNNEADTPDNFQSRRPNTSFCFLDIRSPGLGDTAMYLCATSRGLKHEETQYFGPGTRLLVL.

V is TRBV14 and J is TRBJ1-1; tentatively, D is TRBD1 (6 bases). With 2 bases removed from V and 1 base from J, the gap between germline ends came to 8 bases. The CDR3 runs 14 residues. Germline V gives CDR1 SGHDN, CDR2 FVKESK. The CDR3 DNA reads as TGTGCCAGCAGCCAACAGGGGAGGAACACTGAAGCTTTCTTT. Amino acids: CASSQQGRNTEAFF.

The V gene is TRBV2, the J gene TRBJ1-5; 7 nucleotides line up with TRBD1. Germline CDR1 and CDR2: SNHLY and FYNNEI. This CDR3 has 15 residues. The V and J ends lost 8 bases and 0 bases, in that order; junction bases with no gene match: 7. In nucleotides, the CDR3 is TGTGCCAGCCGGGACAGAGATTATAGCAATCAGCCCCAGCATTTT. It specifies CASRDRDYSNQPQHF.

The chain links TRBV10-3 to TRBJ1-2; 7 bases match TRBD1. After removal of 4 bases from V and 6 bases from J, the junction contained 11 bases not matched to a gene. Germline-derived CDR1 and CDR2 are ENHRY and SYGVKD. This CDR3 contains 15 residues. The CDR3 DNA sequence: TGTGCCATCAGTGGTTCACAGGGGAGGTTGGATGGCTACACCTTC. Its protein product is CAISGSQGRLDGYTF.

The chain is built from TRBV18 and TRBJ1-3; D uncertain. From germline, CDR1 is KGHSH and CDR2 LQKENI. The CDR3 has 15 residues. Trimming removed 1 base at V and 0 bases at J, with 7 bases between. The CDR3 here is CASSPRGLSGNTIYF. The CDR3 DNA sequence: TGTGCCAGCTCACCACGCGGGCTCTCTGGAAACACCATATATTTT.

The CDR3 here is CASSLSMFRERESYNEQFF. The CDR3 DNA is TGCGCCAGCAGCTTGTCGATGTTTAGGGAGCGGGAGTCCTACAATGAGCAGTTCTTC. This chain connects TRBV5-1 to TRBJ2-1; 8 bases map to TRBD2. This CDR3 is 19 amino acids long. V lost 1 base, J lost 1 base, and 13 bases stayed unmatched. Germline V gives CDR1 SGHRS, CDR2 YFSETQ.

CDR3 bases: TGTGCCAGCAGCCAAGTTCGCGAGGGGCCGACTACCTTC. As protein: CASSQVREGPTTF. The chain carries TRBV3-1 (or the pseudogene TRBV3-2) and TRBJ1-2, with D tentatively TRBD1 (5 bases). CDR1 is LGHDT and CDR2 is YNNKEL in the germline V gene (reference sequence). V lost 1 base and J 14 bases, leaving 17 bases between the germline ends. The CDR3 has 13 residues.

The chain carries TRBV9 and TRBJ1-5, with TRBD1 identical over 7 bases. Germline-derived CDR1 and CDR2 are SGDLS and YYNGEE. J was trimmed by 4 bases and V by 4 bases; bases with no gene match: 5. The CDR3 is made up of 14 amino acids. The DNA of the CDR3 is TGTGCCAGCAGCAAGGGACAGACTAATCAGCCCCAGCATTTT. Its protein is CASSKGQTNQPQHF.